The 26 T cell receptor beta chains below were found in one sample sequenced in a study of blood T cell repertoires in COVID-19. Clones were read by immunoSEQ multiplex PCR, and TCRdb kept only the in-frame ones, dropping some. The sample gives over 200,000 clones, about 90% of which show up once; roughly 1.5% is in the top ten. Specimen: peripheral blood. The receptors were gathered from a man between 18 and 35 years old with active or convalescent COVID-19.

This chain joins TRBV29-1 and TRBJ2-2; 13 bases fit TRBD2. After removal of 4 bases from V and 5 bases from J, the junction contained 7 bases not matched to a gene. The V gene's germline CDR1 is SQVTM and CDR2 ANQGSEA. This CDR3 has 16 residues. This CDR3 is CSVGTSGGSRTGELFF. DNA for the CDR3: TGCAGCGTTGGGACTAGCGGGGGAAGTAGGACCGGGGAGCTGTTTTTT.

The chain is built from TRBV6-5 and TRBJ1-1, with TRBD1 identical over 9 bases. Germline CDR1 and CDR2: MNHEY and SVGAGI. The CDR3 extends over 15 amino acids. J gave up 4 bases and V 6 bases, and 9 bases lay outside the gene matches. The CDR3 bases are TGTGCCAGCAGCGAGCCGGGACAGGGACGCACTGAAGCTTTCTTT. It translates to CASSEPGQGRTEAFF.

This clone was seen only once. The chain joins TRBV9 to TRBJ1-6, with D unclear. The CDR3 totals 14 residues. In germline, CDR1 is SGDLS, CDR2 YYNGEE. Trimming cost V 0 bases and J 9 bases, with 10 bases left between them. The CDR3, as DNA: TGTGCCAGCAGCGTAGGGTCAGATCGTTCACCCCTCCACTTT. Protein sequence: CASSVGSDRSPLHF.

CDR3 amino acids: CASSGAGVYEQYF. Written as DNA, the CDR3 is TGTGCCAGCAGTGGTGCGGGGGTATACGAGCAGTACTTC. This chain joins TRBV28 and TRBJ2-7; 7 bases agree with TRBD2. There are 13 residues in the CDR3. V was clipped by 5 bases and J by 4 bases; unmatched bases: 5. Germline CDR1 and CDR2: MDHEN and SYDVKM.

The rearrangement uses TRBV25-1 and TRBJ1-3; D perhaps matches TRBD1 (6 bases). The CDR3 has 16 residues. The ends were cut back, 3 bases at V and 0 bases at J, with 12 bases in the middle. Germline values: CDR1 MGHDK, CDR2 SYGVNS. The CDR3 reads CASSDDRLPSGNTIYF. In nucleotides, the CDR3 is TGTGCCAGCAGTGACGACAGGTTACCCTCTGGAAACACCATATATTTT.

This chain connects TRBV5-5 to TRBJ2-5, with TRBD2 matching over 8 bases. The germline V gene encodes CDR1 SGHKS and CDR2 YYEKEE (reference sequence). This CDR3 region has 18 residues. The trim removed 3 bases at V and 5 bases at J, leaving 18 bases unmatched. CDR3 loop: CASSSETTRAGASETQYF. The CDR3 bases are TGTGCCAGCAGCTCAGAGACCACACGAGCGGGAGCATCTGAGACCCAGTACTTC.

For the CDR3, the DNA is TGTGCCAGCAGTCAAAACAGGGGTAATCAGCCCCAGCATTTT. Amino acids: CASSQNRGNQPQHF. The chain uses TRBV6-5 and TRBJ1-5, with 7 bases matching TRBD1. Trimming removed 5 bases from V and 4 bases from J; junction bases left unmatched: 5. This CDR3 has 14 residues. Per germline, CDR1 MNHEY and CDR2 SVGAGI.

The V gene is TRBV3-1 (or the pseudogene TRBV3-2), the J gene TRBJ2-4; D possibly corresponds to TRBD2 (6 bases). Trimming removed 3 bases at V and 3 bases at J, with 15 bases between. Per the germline V gene, CDR1 is LGHDT and CDR2 is YNNKEL (reference sequence). The CDR3 runs 16 residues. CDR3: CASSQVRGGVKNIQYF. CDR3 nucleotide sequence: TGTGCCAGCAGCCAGGTACGAGGAGGGGTCAAAAACATTCAGTACTTC.

This chain connects TRBV5-6 to TRBJ2-7; 7 bases match TRBD1. The CDR3 is 14 amino acids. V gave up 4 bases and J gave up 0 bases; unmatched junction bases: 4. Germline assignment: CDR1 SGHDT and CDR2 YYEEEE. The CDR3 sequence: CASSGTAISYEQYF. The CDR3 DNA reads TGTGCCAGCAGCGGGACAGCCATCTCCTACGAGCAGTACTTC.

The chain joins TRBV5-5 to TRBJ1-3; 7 bases match TRBD1. There are 15 residues in the CDR3. V gave up 5 bases and J gave up 6 bases; unmatched junction bases: 11. CDR1 and CDR2 (germline): SGHKS, YYEKEE (reference sequence). The CDR3 is CASSSAPGQINTIYF. The CDR3 DNA follows: TGTGCCAGCAGTTCGGCACCGGGACAGATAAACACCATATATTTT.

The CDR3 nucleotides read TGTGCCAGCCAAGACAGGACTTATGGCTACACCTTC. Protein product: CASQDRTYGYTF. The chain combines TRBV18 with TRBJ1-2; D may be TRBD1 (6 bases). The germline V gene encodes CDR1 KGHSH and CDR2 LQKENI. This CDR3 has 12 amino acids. Trimming left V 8 bases short and J 5 bases short, with 12 bases between.

This clone was counted a few times. The chain joins TRBV5-8 to TRBJ2-4; weak D call: TRBD2 (6 bases). CDR3 size: 15 residues. Germline CDR1 is SGHTS and CDR2 is YDEGEE. V was shortened by 0 bases and J by 0 bases, with 7 bases between the two germline ends. CDR3 amino acids: CASSLEGLAKNIQYF. Here the CDR3 DNA reads TGTGCCAGCAGCTTGGAGGGACTAGCCAAAAACATTCAGTACTTC.

V usage is TRBV28 and J usage is TRBJ1-4, with 8 bases lining up with TRBD1. In germline, CDR1 is MDHEN, CDR2 SYDVKM. The CDR3 is 15 residues long. V gave up 2 bases and J gave up 1 base; unmatched junction bases: 0. CDR3 protein: CASSLDRGTNEKLFF. The CDR3 bases are TGTGCCAGCAGTTTAGACAGGGGAACTAATGAAAAACTGTTTTTT.

This clone was seen only a few times. V gene TRBV5-1 combines with J gene TRBJ1-2; maybe TRBD1 (5 bases). The length of the CDR3 is 16 residues. CDR1 is SGHRS and CDR2 is YFSETQ in the germline V gene. The V and J ends lost 0 bases and 8 bases respectively, with 20 bases between them. CDR3 in amino acids: CASSLEPTGRDLGYTF. In nucleotides, the CDR3 is TGCGCCAGCAGCTTGGAACCGACGGGGCGGGATCTAGGCTACACCTTC.

The rearrangement joins TRBV12-5 to TRBJ2-3; D is possibly TRBD1 (5 bases). CDR1 and CDR2 (germline): LGHNT, FRNRAP. V lost 2 bases and J 2 bases, leaving 14 bases between the germline ends. The CDR3 length is 16 residues. CDR3 sequence (DNA): TGTGCTAGTGGTTTGACCCGGACACTTAACACAGATACGCAGTATTTT. Its protein is CASGLTRTLNTDTQYF.

V is TRBV2 and J is TRBJ1-2; D gene unclear. The CDR3 runs to 14 residues. V was clipped by 5 bases and J by 0 bases, with 10 bases between them. Germline assignment: CDR1 SNHLY and CDR2 FYNNEI. The CDR3 nucleotides are TGTGCCAGCAGTTTCCAGGAGGCTAACTATGGCTACACCTTC. It specifies CASSFQEANYGYTF.

The chain joins TRBV18 to TRBJ2-1, with 7 bases that match TRBD1. CDR1 KGHSH and CDR2 LQKENI come from the germline V gene. V lost 0 bases to trimming and J lost 10 bases; unmatched junction nucleotides: 6. The CDR3 has 14 amino acids. The CDR3 loop is CASSPPTGNLEQFF. DNA of the CDR3: TGTGCCAGCTCACCACCGACAGGGAACTTAGAGCAGTTCTTC.

The V gene is TRBV7-6, the J gene TRBJ2-1; possible D gene TRBD2, 7 bases. Trimming removed 1 base from V and 5 bases from J, with 12 bases in between. The CDR3 runs 15 residues. Germline V gene lookup returns CDR1 SGHVS and CDR2 FNYEAQ. The CDR3 DNA is TGTGCCAGCAGCTTAGAGGGGGGAGGGGACAATGAGCAGTTCTTC. Its translation is CASSLEGGGDNEQFF.

The rearrangement joins TRBV18 to TRBJ1-4; 8 bases match TRBD1. Trimming at V came to 3 bases and at J to 13 bases, leaving 1 base not matched to a gene. CDR3 size: 11 residues. Germline lookup yields CDR1 KGHSH and CDR2 LQKENI. CDR3 amino acids: CASSPGTGLFF. In DNA, the CDR3 is TGTGCCAGCTCACCCGGGACAGGACTGTTTTTT.

The chain uses TRBV19 and TRBJ1-1, with D hard to call. The germline V and J ends were trimmed by 6 bases and 0 bases, with 20 bases remaining between them. The V gene's germline CDR1 is LNHDA and CDR2 SQIVND (reference sequence). This CDR3 region has 17 residues. CDR3 sequence (DNA): TGTGCCAGTAGCCGACGCGGGGAGGGCAGCATGAACACTGAAGCTTTCTTT. This gives the protein CASSRRGEGSMNTEAFF.

V gene TRBV18 combines with J gene TRBJ2-7; TRBD1 aligns across 10 bases. Unmatched junction bases numbered 11, after V lost 3 bases and J lost 3 bases. Germline V CDR1 and CDR2: KGHSH, LQKENI. The CDR3 contains 17 residues. The CDR3 DNA reads as TGTGCCAGCTCACCGTCAAGAACGACAGGGGGCTTCTACGAGCAGTACTTC. Residues: CASSPSRTTGGFYEQYF.

The CDR3 nucleotides are TGTGCCAGTAGAACACTGGGAAGCGGCAACAATGAGCAGTTCTTC. Protein product: CASRTLGSGNNEQFF. The V and J genes are TRBV19 and TRBJ2-1, with D tentatively TRBD2 (5 bases). V was pared by 6 bases and J by 5 bases, with 17 bases between. From germline, CDR1 is LNHDA and CDR2 SQIVND (reference sequence). This CDR3 contains 15 residues.

The V call is TRBV6-1, the J call TRBJ2-7; D is unresolved. CDR3 size: 15 residues. Germline loops: CDR1 MNHNS, CDR2 SASEGT. Trimming removed 3 bases at V and 0 bases at J, with 12 bases between. The CDR3 nucleotides read TGTGCCAGCAGTGAGGAGTCAGTCCCCTCCTACGAGCAGTACTTC. This sequence encodes CASSEESVPSYEQYF.

V usage is TRBV4-2 and J usage is TRBJ1-4; 9 bases are a match to TRBD1. Losses at the gene ends were 0 bases for V and 4 bases for J; bases not matched to a gene: 3. The CDR3 totals 16 residues. Germline CDR1 and CDR2: LGHNA and YNFKEQ. CDR3 sequence (DNA): TGTGCCAGCAGCCAAGATCAGGGACAGGGTAATGAAAAACTGTTTTTT. It yields the protein CASSQDQGQGNEKLFF.

J is TRBJ2-1 and V is TRBV19, with 10 bases aligning to TRBD1. Germline CDR1 LNHDA, CDR2 SQIVND (reference sequence). This CDR3 is built from 15 residues. V lost 5 bases and J lost 6; bases outside the gene matches: 7. CDR3 sequence (DNA): TGTGCCAGTAGTTTACCGGGACAGGGGAGCAATGAGCAGTTCTTC. Translating gives CASSLPGQGSNEQFF.

This clone showed up just once. This chain links TRBV11-2 with TRBJ2-5; D is perhaps TRBD2 (6 bases). The CDR3 spans 16 residues. The V end lost 4 bases, the J end lost 3 bases, and 18 bases lay between the germline ends. CDR1 and CDR2 (germline): SGHAT, FQNNGV. The CDR3 bases are TGTGCCAGCAGCTATGGAGCTAGGGGCGGGGAAGAGACCCAGTACTTC. It translates to CASSYGARGGEETQYF.